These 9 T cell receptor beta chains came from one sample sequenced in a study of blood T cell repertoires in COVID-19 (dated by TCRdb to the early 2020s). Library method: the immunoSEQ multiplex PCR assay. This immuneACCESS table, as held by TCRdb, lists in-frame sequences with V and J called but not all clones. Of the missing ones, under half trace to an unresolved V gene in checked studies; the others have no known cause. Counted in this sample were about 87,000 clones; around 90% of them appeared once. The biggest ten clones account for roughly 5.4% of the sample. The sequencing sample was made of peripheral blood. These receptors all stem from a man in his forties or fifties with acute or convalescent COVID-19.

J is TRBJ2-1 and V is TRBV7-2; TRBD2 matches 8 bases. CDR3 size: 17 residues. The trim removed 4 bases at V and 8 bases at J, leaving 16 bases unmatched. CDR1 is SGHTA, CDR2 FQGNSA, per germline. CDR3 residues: CASSSGRGTSSYYEQFF. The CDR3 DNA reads TGTGCCAGCAGCTCTGGCCGCGGGACTAGTTCTTACTATGAGCAGTTCTTC.

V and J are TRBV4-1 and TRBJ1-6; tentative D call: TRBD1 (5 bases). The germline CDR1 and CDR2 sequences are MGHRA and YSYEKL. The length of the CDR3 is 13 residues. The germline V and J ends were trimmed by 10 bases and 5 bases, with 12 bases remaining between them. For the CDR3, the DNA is TGCGCCACCGGACACGGAGATAATTCACCCCTCCACTTT. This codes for CATGHGDNSPLHF.

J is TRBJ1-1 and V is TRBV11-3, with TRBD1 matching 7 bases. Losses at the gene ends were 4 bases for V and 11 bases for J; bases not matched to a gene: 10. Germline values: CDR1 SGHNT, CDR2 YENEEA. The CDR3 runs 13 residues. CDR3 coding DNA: TGTGCCAGCAGCTCCTCTTCGACAGGGCGGGCTTTCTTT. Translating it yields CASSSSSTGRAFF. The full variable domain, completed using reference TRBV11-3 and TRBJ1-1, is EAGVVQSPRYKIIEKKQPVAFWCNPISGHNTLYWYLQNLGQGPELLIRYENEEAVDDSQLPKDRFSAERLKGVDSTLKIQPAELGDSAVYLCASSSSSTGRAFFGQGTRLTVV.

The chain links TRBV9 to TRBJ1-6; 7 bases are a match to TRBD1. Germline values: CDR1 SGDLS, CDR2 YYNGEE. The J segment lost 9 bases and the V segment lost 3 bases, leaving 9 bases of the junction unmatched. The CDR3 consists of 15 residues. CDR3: CASSARTGGGSPLHF. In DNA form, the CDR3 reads TGTGCCAGCAGCGCTCGGACAGGAGGGGGTTCACCCCTCCACTTT. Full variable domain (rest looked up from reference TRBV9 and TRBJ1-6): DSGVTQTPKHLITATGQRVTLRCSPRSGDLSVYWYQQSLDQGLQFLIQYYNGEERAKGNILERFSAQQFPDLHSELNLSSLELGDSALYFCASSARTGGGSPLHFGNGTRLTVT.

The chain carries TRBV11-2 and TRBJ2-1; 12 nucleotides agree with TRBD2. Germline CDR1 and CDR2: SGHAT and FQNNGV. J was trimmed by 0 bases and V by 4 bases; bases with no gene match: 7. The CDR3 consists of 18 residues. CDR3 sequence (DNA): TGTGCCAGCAGCTCCTCTAGCGGGGGGGCGTACTCCTACAATGAGCAGTTCTTC. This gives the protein CASSSSSGGAYSYNEQFF.

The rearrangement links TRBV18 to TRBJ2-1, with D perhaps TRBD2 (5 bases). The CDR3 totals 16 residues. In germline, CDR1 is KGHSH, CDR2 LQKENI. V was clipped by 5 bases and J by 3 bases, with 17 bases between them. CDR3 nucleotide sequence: TGTGCCAGCTCAACGGGGTGGGCTAGCAGCTACAATGAGCAGTTCTTC. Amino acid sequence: CASSTGWASSYNEQFF.

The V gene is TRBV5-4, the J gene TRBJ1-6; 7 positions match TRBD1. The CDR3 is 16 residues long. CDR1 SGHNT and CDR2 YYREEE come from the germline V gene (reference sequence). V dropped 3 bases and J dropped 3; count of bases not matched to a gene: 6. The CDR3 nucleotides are TGTGCCAGCAGCTCGGGGACAGCCAACTATAATTCACCCCTCCACTTT. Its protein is CASSSGTANYNSPLHF.

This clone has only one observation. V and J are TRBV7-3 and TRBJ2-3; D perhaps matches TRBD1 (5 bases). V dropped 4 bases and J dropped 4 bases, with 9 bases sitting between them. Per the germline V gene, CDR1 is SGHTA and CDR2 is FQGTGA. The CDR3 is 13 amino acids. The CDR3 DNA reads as TGTGCCAGCAGCTCCAAGACAGCAGATACGCAGTATTTT. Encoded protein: CASSSKTADTQYF. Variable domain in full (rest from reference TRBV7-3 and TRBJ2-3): GAGVSQTPSNKVTEKGKYVELRCDPISGHTALYWYRQSLGQGPEFLIYFQGTGAADDSGLPNDRFFAVRPEGSVSTLKIQRTERGDSAVYLCASSSKTADTQYFGPGTRLTVL.

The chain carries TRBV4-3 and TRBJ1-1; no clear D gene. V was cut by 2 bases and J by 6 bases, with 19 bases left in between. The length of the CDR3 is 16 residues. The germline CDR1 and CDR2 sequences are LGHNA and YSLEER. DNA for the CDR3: TGCGCCAGCAGCCAACATACGGGATACAACGTGGCTGAAGCTTTCTTT. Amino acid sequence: CASSQHTGYNVAEAFF.